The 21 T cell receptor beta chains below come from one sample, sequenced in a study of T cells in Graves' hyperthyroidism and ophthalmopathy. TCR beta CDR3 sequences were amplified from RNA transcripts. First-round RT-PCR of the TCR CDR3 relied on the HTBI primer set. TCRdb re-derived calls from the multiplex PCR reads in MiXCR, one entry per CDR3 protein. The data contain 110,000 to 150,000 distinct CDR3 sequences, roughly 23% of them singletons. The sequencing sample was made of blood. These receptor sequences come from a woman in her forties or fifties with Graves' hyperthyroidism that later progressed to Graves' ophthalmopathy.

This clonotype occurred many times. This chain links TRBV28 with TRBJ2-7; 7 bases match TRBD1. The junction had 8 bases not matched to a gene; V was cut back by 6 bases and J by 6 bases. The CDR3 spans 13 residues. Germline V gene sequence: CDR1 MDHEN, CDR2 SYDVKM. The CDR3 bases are TGTGCCAGCAGGGGACAGAAGATACGCGAGCAGTACTTC. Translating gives CASRGQKIREQYF.

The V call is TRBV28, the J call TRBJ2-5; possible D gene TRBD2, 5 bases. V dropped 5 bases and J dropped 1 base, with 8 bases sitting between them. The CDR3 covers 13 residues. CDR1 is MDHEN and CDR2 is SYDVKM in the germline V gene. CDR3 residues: CASSAAGQETQYF. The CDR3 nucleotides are TGTGCCAGCAGTGCGGCGGGCCAAGAGACCCAGTACTTC.

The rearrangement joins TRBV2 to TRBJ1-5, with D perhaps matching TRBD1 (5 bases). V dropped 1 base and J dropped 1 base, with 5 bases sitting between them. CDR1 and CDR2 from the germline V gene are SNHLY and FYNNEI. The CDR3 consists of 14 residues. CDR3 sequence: CASSEGGSNQPQHF. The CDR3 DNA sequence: TGTGCCAGCAGTGAAGGGGGGAGCAATCAGCCCCAGCATTTT.

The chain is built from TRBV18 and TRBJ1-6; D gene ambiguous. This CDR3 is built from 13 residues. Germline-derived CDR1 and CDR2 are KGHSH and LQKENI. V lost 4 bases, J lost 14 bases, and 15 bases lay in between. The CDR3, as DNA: TGTGCCAGCTCACGAGGTTCCCAATTCACCCTCCACTTT. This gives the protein CASSRGSQFTLHF.

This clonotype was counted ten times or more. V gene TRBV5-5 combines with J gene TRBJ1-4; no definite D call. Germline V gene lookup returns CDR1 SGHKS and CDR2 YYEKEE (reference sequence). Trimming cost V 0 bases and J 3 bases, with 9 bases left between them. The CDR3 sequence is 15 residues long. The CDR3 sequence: CASSLGPNSNEKLFF. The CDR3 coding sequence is TGTGCCAGCAGCTTGGGGCCGAACTCTAATGAAAAACTGTTTTTT.

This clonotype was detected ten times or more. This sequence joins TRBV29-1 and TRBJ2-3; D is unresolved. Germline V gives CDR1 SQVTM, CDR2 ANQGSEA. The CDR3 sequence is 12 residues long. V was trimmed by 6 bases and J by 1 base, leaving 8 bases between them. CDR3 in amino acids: CSVSDGTDTQYF. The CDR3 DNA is TGCAGCGTCTCAGACGGCACAGATACGCAGTATTTT.

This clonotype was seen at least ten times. The CDR3 here is CASSLPQRYGEQYF. CDR3 nucleotides: TGTGCCAGCAGCTTGCCCCAAAGGTATGGCGAGCAGTACTTC. The V gene is TRBV5-5, the J gene TRBJ2-7; D is uncertain. The CDR3 runs 14 residues. Trimming removed 1 base at V and 6 bases at J, with 14 bases between. Germline V CDR1 and CDR2: SGHKS, YYEKEE (reference sequence).

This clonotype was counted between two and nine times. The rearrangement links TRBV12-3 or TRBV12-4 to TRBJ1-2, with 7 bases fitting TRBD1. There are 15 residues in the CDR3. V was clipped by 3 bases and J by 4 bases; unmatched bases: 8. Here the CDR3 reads CASSFGVQGTYGYTF. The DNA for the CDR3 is TGTGCCAGCAGTTTCGGCGTACAGGGGACCTATGGCTACACCTTC.

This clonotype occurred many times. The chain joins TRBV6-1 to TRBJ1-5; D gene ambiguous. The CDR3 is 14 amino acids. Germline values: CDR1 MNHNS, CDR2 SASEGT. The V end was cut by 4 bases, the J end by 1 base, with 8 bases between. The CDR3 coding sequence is TGTGCCAGCAGTGTGGCAGCGAGCAATCAGCCCCAGCATTTT. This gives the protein CASSVAASNQPQHF.

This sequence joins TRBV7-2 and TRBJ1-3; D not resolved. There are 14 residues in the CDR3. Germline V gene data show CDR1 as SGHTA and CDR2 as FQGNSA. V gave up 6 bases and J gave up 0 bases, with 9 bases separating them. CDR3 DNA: TGTGCCAGCAGGGCCGGGTACTCTGGAAACACCATATATTTT. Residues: CASRAGYSGNTIYF. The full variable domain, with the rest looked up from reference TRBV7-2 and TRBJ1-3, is GAGVSQSPSNKVTEKGKDVELRCDPISGHTALYWYRQSLGQGLEFLIYFQGNSAPDKSGLPSDRFSAERTGGSVSTLTIQRTQQEDSAVYLCASRAGYSGNTIYFGEGSWLTVV.

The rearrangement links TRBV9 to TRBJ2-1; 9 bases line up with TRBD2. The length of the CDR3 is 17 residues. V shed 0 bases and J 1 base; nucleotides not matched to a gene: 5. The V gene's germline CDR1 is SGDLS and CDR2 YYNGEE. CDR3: CASSVGNSGGSYNEQFF. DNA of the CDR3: TGTGCCAGCAGCGTAGGAAATAGCGGGGGATCCTACAATGAGCAGTTCTTC.

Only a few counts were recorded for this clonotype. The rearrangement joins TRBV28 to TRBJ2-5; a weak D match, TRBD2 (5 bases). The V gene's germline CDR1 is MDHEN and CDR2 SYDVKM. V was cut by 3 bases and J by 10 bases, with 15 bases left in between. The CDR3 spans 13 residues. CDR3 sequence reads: CASSFGSGRNQYF. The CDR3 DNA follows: TGTGCCAGCAGTTTCGGGTCGGGAAGAAACCAGTACTTC.

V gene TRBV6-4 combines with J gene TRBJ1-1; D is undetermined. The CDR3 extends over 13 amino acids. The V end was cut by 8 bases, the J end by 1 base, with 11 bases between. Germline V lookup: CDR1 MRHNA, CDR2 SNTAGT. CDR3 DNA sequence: TGTGCCAGCGCCCGCCAGAGGAACACTGAAGCTTTCTTT. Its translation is CASARQRNTEAFF.

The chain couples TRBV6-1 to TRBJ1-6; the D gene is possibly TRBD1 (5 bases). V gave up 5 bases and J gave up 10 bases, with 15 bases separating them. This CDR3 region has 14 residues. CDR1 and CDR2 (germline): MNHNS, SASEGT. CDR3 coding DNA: TGTGCCAGCAGTCTGGGACCCGCAGAGTCACCCCTCCACTTT. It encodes CASSLGPAESPLHF.

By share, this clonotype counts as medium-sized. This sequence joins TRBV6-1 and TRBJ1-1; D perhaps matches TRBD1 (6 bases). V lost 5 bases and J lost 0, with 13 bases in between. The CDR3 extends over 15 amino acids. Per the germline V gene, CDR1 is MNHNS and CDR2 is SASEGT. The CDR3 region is CASSSTGTMNTEAFF. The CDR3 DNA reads TGTGCCAGCAGTTCGACAGGCACCATGAACACTGAAGCTTTCTTT.

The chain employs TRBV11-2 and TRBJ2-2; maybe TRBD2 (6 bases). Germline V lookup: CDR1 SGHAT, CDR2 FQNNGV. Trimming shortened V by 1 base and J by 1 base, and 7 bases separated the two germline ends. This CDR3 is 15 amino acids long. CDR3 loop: CASSLASVNTGELFF. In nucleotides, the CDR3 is TGTGCCAGCAGCTTAGCTAGCGTGAACACCGGGGAGCTGTTTTTT.

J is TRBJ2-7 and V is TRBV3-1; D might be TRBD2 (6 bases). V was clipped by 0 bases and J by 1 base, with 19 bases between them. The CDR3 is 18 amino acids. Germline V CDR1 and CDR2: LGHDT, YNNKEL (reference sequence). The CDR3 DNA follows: TGTGCCAGCAGCCAAGAGTACTCGGGGCTAGCGAGATCCTACGAGCAGTACTTC. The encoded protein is CASSQEYSGLARSYEQYF.

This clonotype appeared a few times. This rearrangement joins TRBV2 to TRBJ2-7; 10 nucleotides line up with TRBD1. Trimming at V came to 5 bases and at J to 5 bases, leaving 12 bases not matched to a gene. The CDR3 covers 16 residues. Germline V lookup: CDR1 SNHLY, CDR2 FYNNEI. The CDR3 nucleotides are TGTGCCAGCAGTTACTCCCTCCCGGACAGGGGGGACGAGCAGTACTTC. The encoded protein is CASSYSLPDRGDEQYF.

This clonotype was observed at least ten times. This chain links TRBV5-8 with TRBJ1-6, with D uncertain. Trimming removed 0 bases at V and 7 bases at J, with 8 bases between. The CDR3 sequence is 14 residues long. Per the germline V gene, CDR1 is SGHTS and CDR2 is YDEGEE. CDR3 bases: TGTGCCAGCAGCTTGGTGGTCATCAATTCACCCCTCCACTTT. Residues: CASSLVVINSPLHF.

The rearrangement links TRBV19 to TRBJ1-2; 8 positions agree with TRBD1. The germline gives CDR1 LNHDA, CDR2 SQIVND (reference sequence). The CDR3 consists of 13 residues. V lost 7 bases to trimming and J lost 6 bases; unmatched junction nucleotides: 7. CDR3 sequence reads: CASTPRDRHGYTF. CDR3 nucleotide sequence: TGTGCCAGTACCCCTCGGGACAGGCATGGCTACACCTTC.

The CDR3 sequence is CASSQEAFSDQYEQYF. CDR3 in DNA: TGTGCCAGCAGCCAAGAGGCGTTTTCAGACCAGTACGAGCAGTACTTC. The chain carries TRBV3-1 and TRBJ2-7; D is uncertain. The CDR3 length is 16 residues. The germline V gene has CDR1 LGHDT and CDR2 YNNKEL (reference sequence). V was pared by 0 bases and J by 4 bases, with 16 bases between.